Listed below are T cell receptor beta chains from one sample, sequenced in a study of PD-1 and CTLA-4 blockade in melanoma. Profiled with immunoSEQ multiplex PCR; TCRdb holds only in-frame clones, not every one. This table holds around 29,000 clones, roughly nine tenths found once. This specimen consisted of CD8+ T cells from peripheral blood, obtained before anti-PD-1 treatment. These receptors originate from a human donor with melanoma. CDR3s leave out the opening cysteine and the closing phenylalanine or tryptophan.

>TRBV4-1
ASSQGQGTGELF
>TRBV4-1
ASSQGGKGPYNEQF
>TRBV9
ASSLRTGPSTDTQY
>TRBV30
AWSVSTQGGTEAF
>TRBV29-1
SVPGQGLAGANVLT
>TRBV11-2
ASSSRTGGMAEAF
>TRBV7-9
ASSLENSGRMDTQY
>TRBV7-9
ASSLASFGSPLH
>TRBV12-3/TRBV12-4
ASSQTGVPEAF
>TRBV7-9
ASSPDLTEAF
>TRBV2
ASRGLMNEQF
>TRBV30
AWRGITSGEQY
>TRBV7-8
ASSGDYSGANVLT
>TRBV4-1
ASREREATGYEQY
>TRBV27
ASSLGGGASSYEQY
>TRBV14
ASSKGTSGSTDTQY
>TRBV10-2
ASSRDGVNQPQH
>TRBV10-2
ASSEFGDRGLAGVYEQY
>TRBV4-2
ASSQDGPSVVYDNEQF
>TRBV7-8
ASSQGTVTNTGELF
>TRBV6-5
ASSYWGEKGLEAF
>TRBV7-9
ASSLAREGDTQY
>TRBV11-2
ASSLGPPEAF
>TRBV7-8
ASSPYAGPYEQY
>TRBV19
ASSIMGNTGELF
>TRBV4-1
ASSQGGQGEKLF
>TRBV11-3
ASSLEGTAYEQY
>TRBV19
AVRARGSYEQY
>TRBV30
AWTPGLAVRNEQF
>TRBV6-5
ATQGFDGYT
>TRBV21-1
ASSKKGGIETQY
>TRBV5-4
ASSKTGTGDDYGYT
>TRBV27
ASSWKDSAYEQY
>TRBV7-9
ASSLAGMRTGYEAF
>TRBV6-1
ASSEPGPLYNEQF
>TRBV20-1
SASDYYEQY
>TRBV6-8
ASSSGTSYEQY
>TRBV27
ASSLSTGGSYEQY
>TRBV27
ASSLRGMNTEAF
>TRBV4-1
ASSQKAGEQY
>TRBV19
ASSWSLSSYNEQF
>TRBV7-4
ASSLARGFRWETQY
>TRBV28
ASSLLGIANTEAF
>TRBV5-1
ASSRFRDSVTDTQY
>TRBV4-2
ASSLDWGMNTEAF
>TRBV6-5
ASSYSTSGTEAF
>TRBV7-9
ASSPPWGQKLATNEKLF
>TRBV24-1
ATSDPKTGNTEAF
>TRBV4-1
ASSLDPLLTGLTETQY
>TRBV18
ASSPLRESEAF
>TRBV5-6
ASSSTGSFEQY
>TRBV7-3
ASSLGAGPPADTQY
>TRBV2
ASREQGYTEAF
>TRBV6-1
ASSELAEADSYNEQF
>TRBV30
AWTAPGWGTGNTIY